In this sample, the clone carrying this T cell receptor beta chain turned up many times. Its specificity is unknown. This CDR3 region has 16 residues. Trimming cost V 0 bases and J 7 bases, with 18 bases left between them. CDR1 and CDR2 from the germline V gene are SGHTA and FQGNSA. Researchers made TCR cDNA using 5'RACE template switching, and this step added a universal primer site and UMIs. Each CDR3 protein gets one entry after TCRdb re-called the 5' RACE reads with MiXCR. The table lists 250,000 or so distinct CDR3 sequences, 3.6% of them singletons, with 15% to 20% in the top ten. This sample was included in a study of T cells after yellow fever vaccination. Across the whole study: Those fractions that held only low numbers of cells were prepared using the SMART-Seq v4 Ultra Low Input RNA kit. Findings and caveats of the study: Abundant clonotypes (contaminants from the bulk population) could be present in FACS-sorted repertoires. Faster peaking, at day 5 versus 15, marked a secondary response that was weaker.

V and J are TRBV7-2 and TRBJ2-5; a possible D gene is TRBD2 (7 bases). The receptor was derived from a young man who received the YFV17D yellow fever vaccine. The input for sequencing was PBMCs, taken 15 days after the yellow fever booster vaccination. CDR3 loop: CASSLAGGPLRGTQYF. DNA of the CDR3: TGTGCCAGCAGCTTAGCGGGGGGGCCTTTGAGGGGGACCCAGTACTTC.